This T cell receptor beta chain was captured in a study of HIV-infected patients and healthy controls. The V gene's germline CDR1 is DFQATT and CDR2 SNEGSKA (reference sequence). This CDR3 has 15 amino acids. With 6 bases clipped from V and 2 bases from J, the junction kept 11 bases outside the gene matches. All unsorted peripheral T cells were captured because whole blood was used without fractionation. About 500 ng RNA was reverse transcribed with alpha and beta constant-region primers. Separate chain-specific third strand synthesis with multiplexing indices produced the alpha and beta libraries. A 5' RACE adapter with a random hexamer and the SP2 primer site was joined to cDNA. Using its own MiXCR run on the 5' RACE reads, TCRdb lists one record per CDR3 protein. The sample records approximately 12,000 distinct CDR3 sequences, around 9% being singletons.

The gene calls are TRBV20-1 and TRBJ2-7; 9 nucleotides match TRBD1. The sequence derives from an adult with HIV infection. The donor label of this sample is uncertain. Sequenced here: blood, sampled before antiretroviral therapy. The CDR3 coding sequence is TGCAGTGCACGTCCCGGGACAGGGTCGACCTACGAGCAGTACTTC. This codes for CSARPGTGSTYEQYF.